This TCR beta chain was captured by sequencing in a study of T cells after yellow fever vaccination. Study observations and caveats: A small share of clonotypes appeared in both CD4 and CD8 compartments.

Worth noting for this clonotype: Its specificity is not known.

The length of the CDR3 is 14 residues. CDR1 is PRHDT and CDR2 is FYEKMQ in the germline V gene (reference sequence). Trimming shortened V by 5 bases and J by 7 bases, and 17 bases separated the two germline ends. TCR cDNA, made by 5'RACE template switching, carried an added universal primer site and UMIs. TCRdb re-derived calls from the 5' RACE reads in MiXCR, one entry per CDR3 protein. The data hold some 150,000 distinct CDR3 sequences, with approximately 9.7% observed a single time. The input for sequencing was CD8+ T cells sorted from PBMCs, taken 45 days after the yellow fever booster vaccination. The chain joins TRBV13 to TRBJ2-5; tentative D call: TRBD2 (7 bases). The clonotype originates from a man aged 18 to 29 who received the YFV17D yellow fever vaccine. CDR3 nucleotide sequence: TGTGCCAGCAGCAGGCGGGGGCCCCCAGGGACCCAGTACTTC. Translating it yields CASSRRGPPGTQYF.